A single sample is the source of the 30 T cell receptor beta chains below, sequenced in a study of CD8 T cells in ankylosing spondylitis. TCRdb reanalysed the 5' RACE reads using MiXCR and keeps one entry per CDR3 protein. The table lists about 240,000 distinct CDR3 sequences, 10% of them singletons. The specimen was blood, either unsorted or a sorted T cell fraction (not recorded which). These receptors were obtained from a male donor with ankylosing spondylitis or in good health (not recorded which).

Details on this clonotype: The junction departs from the called germline gene at one end, perhaps through a read error. The rearrangement uses TRBV13 and TRBJ1-1, with a weak D call TRBD1 (6 bases). Germline V CDR1 and CDR2: PRHDT, FYEKMQ (reference sequence). The CDR3 spans 13 residues. The CDR3 reads CAGSLAGDTEAFF. Written as DNA, the CDR3 is TGTGCCGGCAGCTTAGCAGGGGACACTGAAGCTTTCTTT.

Note on this clonotype: An end of the junction differs from the germline gene, which may be a read error. V usage is TRBV3-1 and J usage is TRBJ2-1; perhaps TRBD2 as D (6 bases). Germline CDR1 LGHDT, CDR2 YNNKEL (reference sequence). The CDR3 is 17 amino acids. The DNA for the CDR3 is TGTGCCACCAGCAAAGGGCAGTTGGAGGGCCCCTACAATGAGCAGTTCTTC. Translating it yields CATSKGQLEGPYNEQFF.

The V call is TRBV5-1, the J call TRBJ2-3; the match to TRBD2 covers 15 bases. Germline V gene sequence: CDR1 SGHRS, CDR2 YFSETQ. V trimming: 4 bases; J trimming: 3 bases; junction bases outside the gene matches: 3. The CDR3 runs 16 residues. The CDR3 region is CASSRTSGGATDTQYF. The DNA for the CDR3 is TGCGCCAGCAGCAGGACTAGCGGGGGGGCAACAGATACGCAGTATTTT.

This clonotype was seen many times. V is TRBV5-1 and J is TRBJ2-6, with D perhaps matching TRBD2 (5 bases). This CDR3 contains 15 residues. Germline CDR1 reads SGHRS; CDR2 reads YFSETQ. V lost 7 bases to trimming and J lost 0 bases, with 11 bases between them. The CDR3 coding sequence is TGCGCCAGCGAGGGAACAGTCTCTGGGGCCAACGTCCTGACTTTC. Translation gives CASEGTVSGANVLTF.

This clonotype was counted at least ten times. The chain has TRBV5-5 and TRBJ1-6; D gene ambiguous. The V end lost 2 bases, the J end lost 0 bases, and 9 bases lay between the germline ends. CDR3 length: 16 residues. Germline CDR1 and CDR2: SGHKS and YYEKEE (reference sequence). Written as DNA, the CDR3 is TGTGCCAGCAGCTTTGGACGGAGCTCCTATAATTCACCCCTCCACTTT. Translating gives CASSFGRSSYNSPLHF. Full variable domain (remainder filled in from reference TRBV5-5 and TRBJ1-6): DAGVTQSPTHLIKTRGQQVTLRCSPISGHKSVSWYQQVLGQGPQFIFQYYEKEERGRGNFPDRFSARQFPNYSSELNVNALLLGDSALYLCASSFGRSSYNSPLHFGNGTRLTVT.

The rearrangement links TRBV12-3 or TRBV12-4 to TRBJ1-3; the D is unclear. The CDR3 totals 14 residues. Trimming left V 3 bases short and J 3 bases short, with 9 bases between. CDR3 bases: TGTGCCAGCAGTTTTAGTACCAGTGGAAACACCATATATTTT. This translates into CASSFSTSGNTIYF.

This CDR3 is CSAREIGGGRNEQFF. The CDR3 DNA is TGCAGTGCTAGAGAGATCGGGGGAGGTCGCAATGAGCAGTTCTTC. The gene calls are TRBV20-1 and TRBJ2-1; the D gene is possibly TRBD2 (6 bases). V was clipped by 0 bases and J by 6 bases, with 15 bases between them. This CDR3 is built from 15 residues. Germline V gene lookup returns CDR1 DFQATT and CDR2 SNEGSKA (reference sequence).

This clonotype was detected ten times or more. The chain carries TRBV15 and TRBJ2-5; possible D gene TRBD1, 6 bases. Between the trimmed V and J ends, which lost 0 bases and 3 bases, there was a span of 14 bases. Germline V CDR1 and CDR2: LNHNV, YYDKDF (reference sequence). The CDR3 covers 16 residues. CDR3: CATSRDSSDRKETQYF. In nucleotides, the CDR3 is TGTGCCACCAGCAGAGATTCTTCGGACAGAAAAGAGACCCAGTACTTC.

The genes are TRBV20-1 and TRBJ2-3, with 7 bases aligning to TRBD1. Germline V CDR1 and CDR2: DFQATT, SNEGSKA (reference sequence). V lost 7 bases to trimming and J lost 0 bases; unmatched junction nucleotides: 10. This CDR3 is 15 amino acids long. CDR3 sequence reads: CSVKNRGRSTDTQYF. DNA of the CDR3: TGCAGTGTTAAAAACAGGGGACGAAGCACAGATACGCAGTATTTT.

V and J are TRBV20-1 and TRBJ2-7; a weak D match, TRBD2 (6 bases). V was pared by 4 bases and J by 0 bases, with 13 bases between. The CDR3 runs to 14 residues. Germline lookup yields CDR1 DFQATT and CDR2 SNEGSKA (reference sequence). Here the CDR3 reads CSAIVRGSSYEQYF. The DNA of the CDR3 is TGCAGTGCTATAGTGCGGGGCAGCTCCTACGAGCAGTACTTC.

This clonotype came up many times. This chain links TRBV30 with TRBJ1-1, with D unresolved. V was pared by 0 bases and J by 3 bases, with 8 bases between. This CDR3 is 13 amino acids long. Germline CDR1 is GTSNPN and CDR2 is SVGIG (reference sequence). The CDR3 spells CAWSVNGDTEAFF. In nucleotides, the CDR3 is TGTGCCTGGAGTGTAAACGGGGACACTGAAGCTTTCTTT.

The table lists this clonotype with many counts. This sequence joins TRBV2 and TRBJ1-1; D remains ambiguous. V lost 6 bases to trimming and J lost 2 bases, with 13 bases between them. The CDR3 covers 14 residues. Germline CDR1 reads SNHLY; CDR2 reads FYNNEI. The CDR3 reads CASRKTRVNTEAFF. The CDR3 region has the DNA TGTGCCAGCAGGAAGACGAGAGTAAACACTGAAGCTTTCTTT.

In this sample, this clonotype turned up a few times. The CDR3 region is CASSFSYGDYEQYF. CDR3 bases: TGTGCCAGCAGCTTTTCCTACGGCGACTACGAGCAGTACTTC. The chain uses TRBV11-2 and TRBJ2-7, with no clear D. CDR3 length: 14 residues. V was trimmed by 3 bases and J by 3 bases, leaving 12 bases between them. The germline V gene encodes CDR1 SGHAT and CDR2 FQNNGV. Combining the CDR3 with reference TRBV11-2 and TRBJ2-7 gives the whole variable domain EAGVAQSPRYKIIEKRQSVAFWCNPISGHATLYWYQQILGQGPKLLIQFQNNGVVDDSQLPKDRFSAERLKGVDSTLKIQPAKLEDSAVYLCASSFSYGDYEQYFGPGTRLTVT.

This clonotype has ten or more counts. The chain uses TRBV4-2 and TRBJ2-1; 7 bases are a match to TRBD1. The germline gives CDR1 LGHNA, CDR2 YNFKEQ. V shed 0 bases and J 7 bases; nucleotides not matched to a gene: 9. The CDR3 runs to 16 residues. The CDR3 here is CASSQDPGGSGNEQFF. The CDR3 nucleotides are TGTGCCAGCAGCCAAGATCCAGGGGGTTCAGGGAATGAGCAGTTCTTC.

This clonotype was detected only a few times. The V call is TRBV2, the J call TRBJ2-7; 8 positions agree with TRBD1. V trimming: 4 bases; J trimming: 4 bases; junction bases outside the gene matches: 6. The CDR3 totals 14 residues. CDR1 and CDR2 from the germline V gene are SNHLY and FYNNEI. The CDR3 here is CASSGGDRGYEQYF. The CDR3 nucleotides are TGTGCCAGCAGTGGAGGTGACAGGGGTTACGAGCAGTACTTC.

The DNA of the CDR3 is TGTGCCAGCAGCGTGGACAGGGACACTGAAGCTTTCTTT. Its protein product is CASSVDRDTEAFF. The J gene is TRBJ1-1, the V gene TRBV9; 8 positions agree with TRBD1. The trim removed 2 bases at V and 3 bases at J, leaving 0 bases unmatched. The CDR3 has 13 residues. Germline V gene lookup returns CDR1 SGDLS and CDR2 YYNGEE.

This clonotype appeared many times. The J gene is TRBJ2-1, the V gene TRBV29-1; D not certain. The CDR3 sequence is 16 residues long. The germline V and J ends were trimmed by 6 bases and 0 bases, with 18 bases remaining between them. CDR1 is SQVTM, CDR2 ANQGSEA, per germline. CDR3 protein: CSVDPALGGSYNEQFF. The DNA for the CDR3 is TGCAGCGTCGATCCCGCCTTGGGCGGCTCCTACAATGAGCAGTTCTTC.

This clonotype was seen at least ten times. The chain joins TRBV29-1 to TRBJ2-2; D remains ambiguous. Germline V gives CDR1 SQVTM, CDR2 ANQGSEA. The CDR3 has 14 amino acids. Trimming removed 1 base at V and 6 bases at J, with 12 bases between. CDR3 region: CSVEVHPDPGELFF. The DNA of the CDR3 is TGCAGCGTTGAAGTCCACCCAGACCCCGGGGAGCTGTTTTTT.

This clonotype has ten or more counts. The chain employs TRBV7-9 and TRBJ2-7; 8 bases agree with TRBD2. Per germline, CDR1 SEHNR and CDR2 FQNEAQ (reference sequence). V shed 8 bases and J 3 bases; nucleotides not matched to a gene: 6. This CDR3 region has 13 residues. The CDR3: CASEPAGVYEQYF. The CDR3 nucleotides read TGTGCCAGCGAACCAGCGGGAGTCTACGAGCAGTACTTC.

This chain links TRBV7-2 with TRBJ1-5; D possibly corresponds to TRBD1 (6 bases). V dropped 0 bases and J dropped 6 bases, with 12 bases sitting between them. Germline assignment: CDR1 SGHTA and CDR2 FQGNSA. The CDR3 sequence is 15 residues long. Here the CDR3 DNA reads TGTGCCAGCAGCTTAGCGGGGGGCGCGGGTCAGCCCCAGCATTTT. It yields the protein CASSLAGGAGQPQHF.

This clonotype was seen repeatedly, ten times or more. DNA of the CDR3: TGCAGCGTTGACCCCCGTTCCTACAATGAGCAGTTCTTC. Translated: CSVDPRSYNEQFF. The gene calls are TRBV29-1 and TRBJ2-1; no reliable D call. Trimming took off 3 bases at V and 1 base at J, with 7 bases between the two ends. The CDR3 spans 13 residues. Looked up from germline, CDR1 is SQVTM and CDR2 is ANQGSEA.

This clonotype has ten or more counts. The chain carries TRBV4-2 and TRBJ2-1; D remains unclear. V lost 0 bases to trimming and J lost 0 bases, with 12 bases between them. The CDR3 runs 17 residues. Germline V gives CDR1 LGHNA, CDR2 YNFKEQ. The CDR3 loop reads CASSQEGATSSYNEQFF. The CDR3 DNA follows: TGTGCCAGCAGCCAAGAGGGTGCTACCAGCTCCTACAATGAGCAGTTCTTC.

This clonotype was picked up many times. The chain couples TRBV13 to TRBJ2-7; D is uncertain. The V and J ends lost 1 base and 5 bases respectively, with 12 bases between them. The CDR3 has 14 residues. Germline V gives CDR1 PRHDT, CDR2 FYEKMQ (reference sequence). The chain's CDR3 is CASSLVGRRHEQYF. The CDR3 DNA is TGTGCCAGCAGCTTAGTCGGTCGCCGCCACGAGCAGTACTTC.

This clonotype has ten or more counts. This chain uses TRBV20-1 with TRBJ1-5, with 8 positions matching TRBD1. Germline-derived CDR1 and CDR2 are DFQATT and SNEGSKA (reference sequence). The CDR3 is 15 amino acids. V trimming: 4 bases; J trimming: 3 bases; junction bases outside the gene matches: 8. This CDR3 is CSATLMTGVNQPQHF. DNA of the CDR3: TGCAGTGCTACCCTCATGACAGGGGTCAATCAGCCCCAGCATTTT.

CDR3 bases: TGCGCCAGCAGCTTGGCTCCTGACGGGACTCTGAACGAGCAGTACTTC. Translating gives CASSLAPDGTLNEQYF. The chain recombines TRBV5-1 with TRBJ2-7; D might be TRBD2 (6 bases). The CDR3 loop spans 16 amino acids. The V gene lost 0 bases and the J gene lost 5 bases, with 18 bases spanning the gap. The germline CDR1 and CDR2 sequences are SGHRS and YFSETQ.

The rearrangement uses TRBV3-1 and TRBJ2-3; 10 nucleotides match TRBD2. Germline V lookup: CDR1 LGHDT, CDR2 YNNKEL (reference sequence). Germline trimming cut 0 bases from V and 2 bases from J; bases unmatched to any gene: 11. CDR3 length equals 19 residues. CDR3 sequence reads: CASSQDVQREGPITDTQYF. The DNA for the CDR3 is TGTGCCAGCAGCCAAGATGTCCAGCGGGAGGGCCCTATCACAGATACGCAGTATTTT.

This clonotype occurred a few times. V is TRBV30 and J is TRBJ2-2; tentatively, D is TRBD1 or TRBD2 (5 bases each). Germline CDR1 reads GTSNPN; CDR2 reads SVGIG (reference sequence). V was clipped by 7 bases and J by 0 bases, with 15 bases between them. The CDR3 sequence is 15 residues long. The CDR3 sequence: CALPKGSSNTGELFF. DNA of the CDR3: TGTGCCTTACCCAAGGGGAGTTCGAACACCGGGGAGCTGTTTTTT.

This clonotype was observed many times. The rearrangement joins TRBV6-5 to TRBJ2-7; D is perhaps TRBD2 (6 bases). Germline assignment: CDR1 MNHEY and CDR2 SVGAGI. The CDR3 consists of 15 residues. Trimming stripped 0 bases from V and 0 bases from J, with 9 bases between. The CDR3 nucleotides are TGTGCCAGCAGTTACTCGGGGCGGGGCTCCTACGAGCAGTACTTC. It yields the protein CASSYSGRGSYEQYF.

In this sample, this clonotype turned up many times. The chain employs TRBV6-1 and TRBJ1-2; D is uncertain. The CDR3 is made up of 17 amino acids. Trimming stripped 2 bases from V and 7 bases from J, with 23 bases between. Germline V gives CDR1 MNHNS, CDR2 SASEGT. Here the CDR3 reads CASSETYRGNLRPGYTF. The CDR3 DNA reads as TGTGCCAGCAGTGAAACATACCGGGGTAACCTTCGGCCTGGCTACACCTTC.

In its sample, this clonotype was seen many times. V usage is TRBV20-1 and J usage is TRBJ2-5; TRBD2 agrees at 14 bases. The CDR3 runs to 13 residues. V was clipped by 7 bases and J by 5 bases; unmatched bases: 3. CDR1 and CDR2 from the germline V gene are DFQATT and SNEGSKA (reference sequence). CDR3 sequence (DNA): TGCAGTGTGACTAGCGGGGGGGCGGAGACCCAGTACTTC. It codes for CSVTSGGAETQYF.